These T cell receptor beta chains were read from a single sample in a study of blood T cell repertoires in COVID-19. The method was immunoSEQ multiplex PCR; TCRdb's version includes in-frame clones alone and lacks a portion of them. The table has around 300,000 clones, 75% to 95% seen once; the top ten hold 6.5% to 8%. The sample consisted of peripheral blood. The receptors here all came from a woman in her twenties or thirties with COVID-19, enrolled during active disease. The CDR3 runs from the conserved cysteine through the conserved F or W. Fields, in order: D gene, J gene, V gene, clone size, CDR3 protein, CDR3 DNA. D genes are given only for firm matches. For some rows the clone size is stated as once, few or many, or as a class when expanded; others skip it.

>TRBD1|TRBJ2-7|TRBV15|once
CATSRAGQGYEQYF
TGTGCCACCAGCAGAGCGGGACAGGGCTACGAGCAGTACTTC
>TRBD1|TRBJ1-1|TRBV28|-
CASSGPGGGTEAFF
TGTGCCAGCAGTGGGCCAGGGGGCGGCACTGAAGCTTTCTTT
>TRBD1|TRBJ2-3|TRBV28|-
CASDPGTASTDTQYF
TGTGCCAGCGATCCCGGGACAGCAAGCACAGATACGCAGTATTTT
>TRBD1|TRBJ1-1|TRBV30|-
CAWRGQGFTEAFF
TGTGCCTGGAGGGGACAGGGGTTCACTGAAGCTTTCTTT
>TRBD2|TRBJ2-5|TRBV6-5|-
CASSLRQGGETQYF
TGTGCCAGCAGCCTACGTCAGGGAGGGGAGACCCAGTACTTC
>-|TRBJ1-2|TRBV11-2|-
CASSFQNYGYTF
TGTGCCAGCAGCTTCCAGAACTATGGCTACACCTTC
>-|TRBJ2-5|TRBV4-2|once
CASSQDLGRGETQYF
TGTGCCAGCAGCCAAGATCTGGGCAGGGGAGAGACCCAGTACTTC
>TRBD1|TRBJ2-2|TRBV6-5|-
CASRPRGRNGELFF
TGTGCCAGCAGGCCCAGGGGGCGGAACGGGGAGCTGTTTTTT
>TRBD2|TRBJ2-3|TRBV19|-
CASSTGTSGITDTQYF
TGTGCCAGTAGTACGGGGACTAGCGGTATTACAGATACGCAGTATTTT
>-|TRBJ2-5|TRBV2|-
CASLKERNQETQYF
TGTGCCAGCCTAAAGGAGCGTAACCAAGAGACCCAGTACTTC
>TRBD1|TRBJ1-2|TRBV5-4|-
CASSFWTGNYGYTF
TGTGCCAGCAGCTTCTGGACAGGGAACTATGGCTACACCTTC
>TRBD2|TRBJ2-7|TRBV30|-
CAWSVLAGTEQYF
TGTGCCTGGAGTGTGCTAGCGGGAACCGAGCAGTACTTC
>TRBD1|TRBJ2-7|TRBV30|-
CAWGTATYEQYF
TGTGCCTGGGGGACAGCTACCTACGAGCAGTACTTC
>TRBD2|TRBJ2-5|TRBV10-1|-
CASSESRAIAGGPQETQYF
TGCGCCAGCAGTGAGTCGAGGGCGATAGCGGGAGGCCCGCAAGAGACCCAGTACTTC
>-|TRBJ1-1|TRBV6-1|-
CASSEGVGNTEAFF
TGTGCCAGCAGTGAGGGCGTCGGGAACACTGAAGCTTTCTTT
>TRBD1|TRBJ2-2|TRBV7-2|once
CASSSPGQGPPTGELFF
TGTGCCAGCAGCTCCCCGGGACAGGGTCCGCCCACCGGGGAGCTGTTTTTT
>TRBD1|TRBJ2-3|TRBV28|-
CASSWDRGTDTQYF
TGTGCCAGCAGTTGGGACAGGGGAACAGATACGCAGTATTTT
>-|TRBJ1-4|TRBV27|-
CASSPDIRYEKLFF
TGTGCCAGCAGCCCGGACATAAGATATGAAAAACTGTTTTTT
>-|TRBJ2-3|TRBV2|-
CASYREDTDTQYF
TGTGCCAGCTACAGGGAAGACACAGATACGCAGTATTTT
>TRBD1|TRBJ1-1|TRBV5-1|-
CASSTGEGSTEAFF
TGCGCCAGCAGTACAGGGGAAGGGAGCACTGAAGCTTTCTTT
>-|TRBJ2-1|TRBV6-5|-
CASKAEGSSYNEQFF
TGTGCCAGCAAGGCGGAGGGAAGCTCCTACAATGAGCAGTTCTTC
>TRBD1|TRBJ2-5|TRBV29-1|-
CSVEWLDRVRETQYF
TGCAGCGTTGAATGGCTGGACAGGGTCAGGGAGACCCAGTACTTC
>-|TRBJ1-4|TRBV4-2|-
CASSPDSVTNEKLFF
TGTGCCAGCAGCCCGGACAGCGTAACTAATGAAAAACTGTTTTTT
>-|TRBJ2-7|TRBV6-2/TRBV6-3|-
CASSPYDEQYF
TGTGCCAGCAGCCCCTATGACGAGCAGTACTTC
>TRBD2|TRBJ2-7|TRBV4-3|-
CASSQAPGGYEQYF
TGCGCCAGCAGCCAAGCCCCGGGAGGGTACGAGCAGTACTTC
>TRBD1|TRBJ1-5|TRBV24-1|-
CATQEQGNGNQPQHF
TGTGCCACCCAGGAACAGGGGAATGGCAATCAGCCCCAGCATTTT